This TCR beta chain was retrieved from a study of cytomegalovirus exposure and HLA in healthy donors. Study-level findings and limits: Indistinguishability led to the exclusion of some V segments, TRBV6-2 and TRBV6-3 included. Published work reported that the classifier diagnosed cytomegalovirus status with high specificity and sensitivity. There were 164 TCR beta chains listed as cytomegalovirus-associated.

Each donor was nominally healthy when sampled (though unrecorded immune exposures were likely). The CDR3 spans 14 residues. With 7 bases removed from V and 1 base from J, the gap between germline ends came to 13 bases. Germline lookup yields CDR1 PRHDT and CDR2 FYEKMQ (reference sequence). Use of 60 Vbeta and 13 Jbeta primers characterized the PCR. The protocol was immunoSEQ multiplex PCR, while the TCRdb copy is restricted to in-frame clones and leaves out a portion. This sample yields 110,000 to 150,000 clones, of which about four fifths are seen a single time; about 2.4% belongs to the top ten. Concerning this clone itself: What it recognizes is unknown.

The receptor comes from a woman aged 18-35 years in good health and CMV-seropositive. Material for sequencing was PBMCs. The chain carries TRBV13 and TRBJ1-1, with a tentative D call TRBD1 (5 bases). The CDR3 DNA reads TGTGCCAGCACCCCCGGGGGTTCGAACACTGAAGCTTTCTTT. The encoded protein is CASTPGGSNTEAFF.